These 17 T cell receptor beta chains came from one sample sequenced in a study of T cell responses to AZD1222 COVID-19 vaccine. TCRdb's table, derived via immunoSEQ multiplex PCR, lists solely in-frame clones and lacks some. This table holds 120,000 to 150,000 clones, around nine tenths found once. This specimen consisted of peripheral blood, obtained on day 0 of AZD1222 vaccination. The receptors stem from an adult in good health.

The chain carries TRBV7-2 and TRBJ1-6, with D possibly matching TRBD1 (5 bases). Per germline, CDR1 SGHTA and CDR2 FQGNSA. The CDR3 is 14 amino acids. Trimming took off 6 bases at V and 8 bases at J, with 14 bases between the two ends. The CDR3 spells CASRPGGTYSPLHF. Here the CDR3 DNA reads TGTGCCAGCAGACCCGGGGGGACCTATTCACCCCTCCACTTT.

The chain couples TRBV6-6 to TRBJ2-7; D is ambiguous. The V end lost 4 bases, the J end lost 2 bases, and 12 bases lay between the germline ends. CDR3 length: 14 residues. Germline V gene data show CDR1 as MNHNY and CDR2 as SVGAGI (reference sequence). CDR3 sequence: CASSSPRVTYEQYF. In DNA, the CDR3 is TGTGCCAGCAGTTCCCCTCGGGTAACCTACGAGCAGTACTTC.

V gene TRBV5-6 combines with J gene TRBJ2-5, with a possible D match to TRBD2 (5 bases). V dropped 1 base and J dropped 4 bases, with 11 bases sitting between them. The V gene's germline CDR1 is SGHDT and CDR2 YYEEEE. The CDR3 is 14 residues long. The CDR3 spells CASSLISGGETQYF. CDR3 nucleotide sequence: TGTGCCAGCAGCTTGATAAGCGGAGGAGAGACCCAGTACTTC.

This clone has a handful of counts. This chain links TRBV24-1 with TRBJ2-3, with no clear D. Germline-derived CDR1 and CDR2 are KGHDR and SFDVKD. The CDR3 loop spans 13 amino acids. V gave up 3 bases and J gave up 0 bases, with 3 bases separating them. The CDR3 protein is CATSDPSTDTQYF. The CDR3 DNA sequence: TGTGCCACCAGTGATCCTAGCACAGATACGCAGTATTTT.

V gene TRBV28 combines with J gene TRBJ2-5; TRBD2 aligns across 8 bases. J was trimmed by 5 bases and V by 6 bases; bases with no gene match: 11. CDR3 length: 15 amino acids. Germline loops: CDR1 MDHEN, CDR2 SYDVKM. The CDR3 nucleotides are TGTGCCAGCAGGGGACTAGGCTGGTTGGGTGAGACCCAGTACTTC. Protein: CASRGLGWLGETQYF.

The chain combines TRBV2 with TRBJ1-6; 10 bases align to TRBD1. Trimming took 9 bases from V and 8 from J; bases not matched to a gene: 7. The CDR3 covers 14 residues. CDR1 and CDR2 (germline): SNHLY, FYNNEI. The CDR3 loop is CARGLGTGDSPLHF. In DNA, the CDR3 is TGTGCCAGAGGGTTAGGGACAGGGGATTCACCCCTCCACTTT.

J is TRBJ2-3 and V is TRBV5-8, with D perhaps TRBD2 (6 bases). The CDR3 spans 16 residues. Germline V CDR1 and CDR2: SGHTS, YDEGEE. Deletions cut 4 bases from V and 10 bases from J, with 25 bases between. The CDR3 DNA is TGTGCCAGCAGCCCACCGGGGGTAGGCCCCTTGAGGGCGCAGTATTTT. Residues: CASSPPGVGPLRAQYF.

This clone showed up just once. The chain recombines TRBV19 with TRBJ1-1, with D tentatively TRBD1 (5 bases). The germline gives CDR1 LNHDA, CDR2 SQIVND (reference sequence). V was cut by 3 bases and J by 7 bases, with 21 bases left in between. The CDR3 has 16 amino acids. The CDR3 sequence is CASSIGGSGVRVEAFF. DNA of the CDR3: TGTGCCAGTAGTATTGGGGGAAGCGGGGTGCGGGTTGAAGCTTTCTTT. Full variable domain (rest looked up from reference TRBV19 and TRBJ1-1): DGGITQSPKYLFRKEGQNVTLSCEQNLNHDAMYWYRQDPGQGLRLIYYSQIVNDFQKGDIAEGYSVSREKKESFPLTVTSAQKNPTAFYLCASSIGGSGVRVEAFFGQGTRLTVV.

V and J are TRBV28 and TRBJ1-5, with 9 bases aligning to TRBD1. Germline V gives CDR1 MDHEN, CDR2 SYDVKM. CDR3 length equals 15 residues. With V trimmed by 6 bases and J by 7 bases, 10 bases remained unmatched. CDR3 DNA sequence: TGTGCCAGCAGCCCGGGACAGGGTGGTAGGCAGCCCCAGCATTTT. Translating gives CASSPGQGGRQPQHF.

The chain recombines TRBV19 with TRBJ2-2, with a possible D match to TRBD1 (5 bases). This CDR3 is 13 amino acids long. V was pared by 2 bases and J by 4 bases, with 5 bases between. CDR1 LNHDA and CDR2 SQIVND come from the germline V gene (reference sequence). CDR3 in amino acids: CASSIQGTGELFF. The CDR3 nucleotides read TGTGCCAGTAGTATACAGGGCACCGGGGAGCTGTTTTTT.

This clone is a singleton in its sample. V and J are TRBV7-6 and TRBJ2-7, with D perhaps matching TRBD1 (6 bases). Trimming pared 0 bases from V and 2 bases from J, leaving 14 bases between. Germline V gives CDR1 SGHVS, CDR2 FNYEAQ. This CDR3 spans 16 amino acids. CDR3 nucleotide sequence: TGTGCCAGCAGCTTAGCGGCGGCAGGGGCAACCTACGAGCAGTACTTC. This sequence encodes CASSLAAAGATYEQYF.

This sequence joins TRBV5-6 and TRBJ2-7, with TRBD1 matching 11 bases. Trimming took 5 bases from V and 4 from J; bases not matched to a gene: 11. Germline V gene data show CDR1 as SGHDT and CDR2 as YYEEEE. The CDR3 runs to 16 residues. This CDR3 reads CASSYPKGQGGYEQYF. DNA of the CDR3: TGTGCCAGCAGTTATCCTAAGGGACAGGGGGGTTACGAGCAGTACTTC.

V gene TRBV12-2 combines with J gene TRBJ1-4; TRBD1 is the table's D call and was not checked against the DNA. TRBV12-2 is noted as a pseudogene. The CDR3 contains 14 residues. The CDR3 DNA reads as TGTGCAAGTCGCTGGACAGGGCCAAATGAAAAACTGTTTTTT. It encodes CASRWTGPNEKLFF.

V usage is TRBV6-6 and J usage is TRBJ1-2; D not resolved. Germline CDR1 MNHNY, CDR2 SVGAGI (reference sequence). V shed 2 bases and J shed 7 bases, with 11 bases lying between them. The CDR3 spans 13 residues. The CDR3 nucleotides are TGTGCCAGCAGTTACGGGCAGGATGGTGGCTACACCTTC. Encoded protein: CASSYGQDGGYTF.

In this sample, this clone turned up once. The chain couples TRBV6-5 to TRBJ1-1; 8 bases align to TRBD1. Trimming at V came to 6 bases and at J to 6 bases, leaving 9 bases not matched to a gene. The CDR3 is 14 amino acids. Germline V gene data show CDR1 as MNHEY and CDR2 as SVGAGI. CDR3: CASRDRGLRAEAFF. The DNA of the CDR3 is TGTGCCAGCAGAGACAGGGGATTGAGAGCTGAAGCTTTCTTT.

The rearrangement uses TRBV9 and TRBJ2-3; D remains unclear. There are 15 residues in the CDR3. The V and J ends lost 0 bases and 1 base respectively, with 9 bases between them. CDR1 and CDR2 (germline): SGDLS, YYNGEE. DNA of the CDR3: TGTGCCAGCAGCGTAGCCAGGCTTGGCACAGATACGCAGTATTTT. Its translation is CASSVARLGTDTQYF.

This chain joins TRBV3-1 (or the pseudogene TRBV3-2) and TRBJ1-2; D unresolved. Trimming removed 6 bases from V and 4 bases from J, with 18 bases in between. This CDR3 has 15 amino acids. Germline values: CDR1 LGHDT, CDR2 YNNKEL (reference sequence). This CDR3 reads CASRKVSGGSYGYTF. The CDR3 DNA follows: TGTGCCAGCAGGAAGGTATCTGGTGGGAGCTATGGCTACACCTTC.